The 23 T cell receptor beta chains listed next were all sequenced from one sample in a study of identical twins. One entry per CDR3 protein, called by TCRdb with MiXCR from the 5' RACE reads. The sample holds about 660,000 distinct CDR3 sequences, less than 10% seen once. This sample also appeared in a second study, on yellow fever vaccine responses in identical twins.

Sequencing input: PBMCs. The receptors stem from a woman between 18 and 29 years old in good health.

This clonotype was found many times. The DNA for the CDR3 is TGCAGTGCTAGAGGAACCGGAACAGGGTATTTCGAGCAGTACTTC. It translates to CSARGTGTGYFEQYF. J is TRBJ2-7 and V is TRBV20-1; D perhaps matches TRBD1 (6 bases). Trimming pared 1 base from V and 6 bases from J, leaving 19 bases between. This CDR3 is 15 amino acids long. The V gene's germline CDR1 is DFQATT and CDR2 SNEGSKA (reference sequence).

The table lists this clonotype with a few counts. CDR3 residues: CSVVAPDTQYF. In DNA form, the CDR3 reads TGCAGCGTTGTAGCCCCAGATACGCAGTATTTT. The rearrangement joins TRBV29-1 to TRBJ2-3; no definite D call. The germline gives CDR1 SQVTM, CDR2 ANQGSEA. The length of the CDR3 is 11 residues. Trimming left V 4 bases short and J 4 bases short, with 6 bases between.

This clonotype was observed at least ten times. This sequence joins TRBV9 and TRBJ2-1; 9 positions match TRBD2. The germline V gene encodes CDR1 SGDLS and CDR2 YYNGEE. The J segment lost 9 bases and the V segment lost 4 bases, leaving 23 bases of the junction unmatched. CDR3 length: 19 amino acids. DNA for the CDR3: TGTGCCAGCAGCCCCCGGGGTAGCGGGAGCAGGGATCACAAGCGTGAGCAGTTCTTC. This encodes CASSPRGSGSRDHKREQFF.

This clonotype was seen at least ten times. V and J are TRBV6-2 or TRBV6-3 and TRBJ1-5; no definite D call. The CDR3 runs to 12 residues. V was shortened by 8 bases and J by 1 base, with 6 bases between the two germline ends. The germline gives CDR1 MNHEY, CDR2 SVGEGT. For the CDR3, the DNA is TGTGCCAGCGGTACGAGCAATCAGCCCCAGCATTTT. It encodes CASGTSNQPQHF.

In its sample, this clonotype was seen many times. V usage is TRBV10-3 and J usage is TRBJ1-2; possibly TRBD1 for D (6 bases). Germline V CDR1 and CDR2: ENHRY, SYGVKD. V was clipped by 2 bases and J by 2 bases, with 21 bases between them. The CDR3 extends over 18 amino acids. The CDR3 here is CAISEGQGSIGINYGYTF. In DNA form, the CDR3 reads TGTGCCATCAGTGAGGGTCAGGGGAGTATAGGGATCAACTATGGCTACACCTTC.

The chain joins TRBV5-5 to TRBJ2-4; 7 bases match TRBD2. Germline V gene sequence: CDR1 SGHKS, CDR2 YYEKEE (reference sequence). The CDR3 runs to 14 residues. Trimming cost V 6 bases and J 7 bases; bases outside gene matches: 10. CDR3 DNA sequence: TGTGCCAGCACCGTGAGGGAGGGGACGAACATTCAGTACTTC. Translating it yields CASTVREGTNIQYF.

This chain connects TRBV27 to TRBJ2-1; D is undetermined. Germline V gene sequence: CDR1 MNHEY, CDR2 SMNVEV (reference sequence). V was shortened by 4 bases and J by 7 bases, with 5 bases between the two germline ends. This CDR3 region has 11 residues. The CDR3 sequence is CASSWRNEQFF. The CDR3 DNA reads as TGTGCCAGCAGTTGGCGTAATGAGCAGTTCTTC.

At least ten counts were recorded for this clonotype. This sequence joins TRBV28 and TRBJ2-3; 16 bases agree with TRBD2. V lost 3 bases, J lost 6 bases, and 3 bases stayed unmatched. The V gene's germline CDR1 is MDHEN and CDR2 SYDVKM. This CDR3 spans 16 amino acids. CDR3: CASSFGTSGGADTQYF. The CDR3 coding sequence is TGTGCCAGCAGTTTCGGGACTAGCGGGGGGGCGGATACGCAGTATTTT.

The chain links TRBV7-2 to TRBJ2-7; D could derive from TRBD1 or TRBD2 (5 bases each). Germline V gene lookup returns CDR1 SGHTA and CDR2 FQGNSA. This CDR3 is built from 16 residues. V was pared by 5 bases and J by 6 bases, with 23 bases between. CDR3 in amino acids: CASSLVREGQASEQYF. In nucleotides, the CDR3 is TGTGCCAGCAGCCTCGTCCGGGAAGGACAAGCCTCCGAGCAGTACTTC.

The table lists this clonotype with a few counts. This chain links TRBV2 with TRBJ2-3; a possible D gene is TRBD2 (6 bases). There are 18 residues in the CDR3. In germline, CDR1 is SNHLY, CDR2 FYNNEI. V shed 6 bases and J shed 2 bases, with 24 bases lying between them. The CDR3 DNA reads TGTGCCAGCAGCTATACTTTGGCTAGCGATAAATACACAGATACGCAGTATTTT. Translating it yields CASSYTLASDKYTDTQYF.

There are a few counts of this clonotype. J is TRBJ2-7 and V is TRBV10-2; TRBD2 aligns across 10 bases. CDR3 size: 12 residues. CDR1 and CDR2 from the germline V gene are WSHSY and SAAADI. Trimming cost V 9 bases and J 4 bases; bases outside gene matches: 3. CDR3 sequence reads: CASLSGRYEQYF. The DNA for the CDR3 is TGCGCCAGTCTTAGCGGGAGGTACGAGCAGTACTTC.

This clonotype was counted between two and nine times. V usage is TRBV6-2 or TRBV6-3 and J usage is TRBJ2-7; 13 nucleotides line up with TRBD2. The CDR3 has 15 amino acids. V lost 5 bases, J lost 6 bases, and 7 bases stayed unmatched. From germline, CDR1 is MNHEY and CDR2 SVGEGT. CDR3 coding DNA: TGTGCCAGCAGTGCCCGGACTAGCGGGAGCGCCGAGCAGTACTTC. Translation gives CASSARTSGSAEQYF.

The chain couples TRBV20-1 to TRBJ2-1; TRBD2 aligns across 8 bases. Germline V gene data show CDR1 as DFQATT and CDR2 as SNEGSKA (reference sequence). V lost 3 bases and J lost 2; bases outside the gene matches: 0. This CDR3 comprises 13 residues. The CDR3 loop reads CSASGRAYNEQFF. In DNA, the CDR3 is TGCAGTGCTAGCGGGAGGGCCTACAATGAGCAGTTCTTC.

This clonotype appeared a few times. The chain combines TRBV28 with TRBJ2-2; no definite D call. CDR3 length equals 17 residues. V was pared by 5 bases and J by 0 bases, with 16 bases between. CDR1 is MDHEN and CDR2 is SYDVKM in the germline V gene. The CDR3 DNA is TGTGCCAGCAGTCCCCTCGGTCATCTTTCGAACACCGGGGAGCTGTTTTTT. It encodes CASSPLGHLSNTGELFF. The variable domain in full, completed from reference TRBV28 and TRBJ2-2, reads DVKVTQSSRYLVKRTGEKVFLECVQDMDHENMFWYRQDPGLGLRLIYFSYDVKMKEKGDIPEGYSVSREKKERFSLILESASTNQTSMYLCASSPLGHLSNTGELFFGEGSRLTVL.

Many counts were recorded for this clonotype. The gene calls are TRBV7-9 and TRBJ2-5; possibly TRBD2 for D (5 bases). The germline V gene encodes CDR1 SEHNR and CDR2 FQNEAQ (reference sequence). Trimming cost V 5 bases and J 3 bases, with 16 bases left between them. This CDR3 is 15 amino acids long. The CDR3 DNA reads TGTGCCAGCAGCCCAAAGATGTGGGGAGAAGAGACCCAGTACTTC. This codes for CASSPKMWGEETQYF.

V and J are TRBV20-1 and TRBJ2-7; 9 bases line up with TRBD2. The J segment lost 1 base and the V segment lost 2 bases, leaving 12 bases of the junction unmatched. Germline values: CDR1 DFQATT, CDR2 SNEGSKA (reference sequence). This CDR3 comprises 17 residues. This CDR3 is CSARPGLAPPGSYEQYF. In DNA form, the CDR3 reads TGCAGTGCTAGACCGGGACTAGCCCCACCGGGATCCTACGAGCAGTACTTC.

This clonotype has ten or more counts. The chain combines TRBV7-2 with TRBJ2-7; D possibly corresponds to TRBD2 (5 bases). Deletions cut 1 base from V and 1 base from J, with 11 bases between. Germline CDR1 and CDR2: SGHTA and FQGNSA. The CDR3 extends over 15 amino acids. The DNA for the CDR3 is TGTGCCAGCAGCTTAGACGGAAGAGGGTCCTACGAGCAGTACTTC. Translating it yields CASSLDGRGSYEQYF.

In its sample, this clonotype was seen a few times. This chain connects TRBV3-1 to TRBJ1-6; TRBD1 agrees at 7 bases. CDR3 length equals 15 residues. Germline V CDR1 and CDR2: LGHDT, YNNKEL (reference sequence). The junction had 7 bases not matched to a gene; V was cut back by 4 bases and J by 7 bases. The CDR3 nucleotides are TGTGCCAGCAGCCCGACAGGGTCGCGGAATTCACCCCTCCACTTT. It yields the protein CASSPTGSRNSPLHF.

The rearrangement joins TRBV7-9 to TRBJ2-1, with unresolved D. Germline assignment: CDR1 SEHNR and CDR2 FQNEAQ (reference sequence). This CDR3 spans 16 amino acids. Trimming shortened V by 3 bases and J by 0 bases, and 12 bases separated the two germline ends. CDR3 region: CASSLLGDSSYNEQFF. DNA of the CDR3: TGTGCCAGCAGCTTGTTGGGCGATAGCTCCTACAATGAGCAGTTCTTC.

This clonotype was counted a few times. The chain joins TRBV24-1 to TRBJ1-5; 8 bases map to TRBD1. Germline values: CDR1 KGHDR, CDR2 SFDVKD. The CDR3 totals 16 residues. The trim removed 5 bases at V and 4 bases at J, leaving 9 bases unmatched. CDR3 sequence (DNA): TGTGCCACCAGTGTAGAGGGGACAGGTGGTAATCAGCCCCAGCATTTT. Encoded protein: CATSVEGTGGNQPQHF.

The chain uses TRBV6-5 and TRBJ2-5; 13 nucleotides agree with TRBD2. The CDR3 totals 17 residues. Germline loops: CDR1 MNHEY, CDR2 SVGAGI. Trimming removed 0 bases from V and 5 bases from J; junction bases left unmatched: 6. The CDR3 here is CASSYSKTSGGEETQYF. DNA for the CDR3: TGTGCCAGCAGTTACTCGAAAACTAGCGGGGGGGAGGAGACCCAGTACTTC.

There are a few counts of this clonotype. V is TRBV7-9 and J is TRBJ2-2, with D possibly TRBD2 on 5 matching bases. Germline V gene sequence: CDR1 SEHNR, CDR2 FQNEAQ (reference sequence). V lost 5 bases, J lost 6 bases, and 10 bases lay in between. CDR3 length equals 13 residues. The CDR3 DNA is TGTGCCAGCAGCCCACTCGGGGCCGGGGAGCTGTTTTTT. Translation gives CASSPLGAGELFF.

The gene calls are TRBV4-3 and TRBJ2-1; no firm D call. This CDR3 is built from 14 residues. Per germline, CDR1 LGHNA and CDR2 YSLEER. V lost 0 bases and J 7 bases, leaving 10 bases between the germline ends. This CDR3 reads CASSQDRYANEQFF. The DNA for the CDR3 is TGCGCCAGCAGCCAAGATCGTTACGCTAATGAGCAGTTCTTC.